Shown below are 20 T cell receptor beta chains from a single sample sequenced in a study of blood T cells in healthy people across ages. The second PCR ran roughly 6 to 11 cycles with a sample-barcoded 5' primer and J-beta primers. One entry per CDR3 protein, called by TCRdb with MiXCR from the 5' RACE reads. The sample lists fewer than 800,000 distinct CDR3 sequences, 20% to 25% occurring once. The specimen was blood. All receptors come from a man between 65 and 80 years old in good health.

This clonotype was picked up a small number of times. The chain recombines TRBV25-1 with TRBJ2-5; the D call may be TRBD1 or TRBD2 (5 bases each). Germline V gene lookup returns CDR1 MGHDK and CDR2 SYGVNS. This CDR3 is 15 amino acids long. The V end was cut by 4 bases, the J end by 4 bases, with 16 bases between. In DNA form, the CDR3 reads TGTGCCAGCAGTGCGACCGGGACGCCTCCAGAGACCCAGTACTTC. Translation: CASSATGTPPETQYF.

This clonotype was counted a few times. This sequence joins TRBV10-3 and TRBJ2-1; D possibly matches TRBD1 or TRBD2 (7 bases each). The V end was cut by 7 bases, the J end by 2 bases, with 15 bases between. CDR3 length: 15 amino acids. Germline V gene data show CDR1 as ENHRY and CDR2 as SYGVKD. The CDR3 sequence is CAINGEGAPYNEQFF. The CDR3 nucleotides are TGTGCCATCAACGGGGAGGGGGCCCCCTACAATGAGCAGTTCTTC.

The chain couples TRBV27 to TRBJ2-1; a weak D match, TRBD2 (5 bases). V lost 3 bases and J lost 0, with 12 bases in between. CDR3 size: 16 residues. CDR1 and CDR2 from the germline V gene are MNHEY and SMNVEV (reference sequence). The CDR3 coding sequence is TGTGCCAGCAGTTTGATAGGGAGTGGCTCCTACAATGAGCAGTTCTTC. Translating it yields CASSLIGSGSYNEQFF.

The chain couples TRBV9 to TRBJ2-1, with 9 bases fitting TRBD1. This CDR3 comprises 17 residues. Looked up from germline, CDR1 is SGDLS and CDR2 is YYNGEE. V lost 1 base, J lost 2 bases, and 7 bases stayed unmatched. The CDR3, as DNA: TGTGCCAGCAGCGTAAATCCGGGACAGGGAACCTACAATGAGCAGTTCTTC. This codes for CASSVNPGQGTYNEQFF.

This clonotype has only a few counts. J is TRBJ2-1 and V is TRBV7-2, with 8 bases matching TRBD2. Germline V gene data show CDR1 as SGHTA and CDR2 as FQGNSA. The CDR3 contains 15 residues. Trimming removed 5 bases from V and 4 bases from J; junction bases left unmatched: 7. For the CDR3, the DNA is TGTGCCAGCAGCCAGGCTAGCGGGTATTACAATGAGCAGTTCTTC. As protein: CASSQASGYYNEQFF.

Regarding this clonotype: A read error may produce the germline difference seen at one junction end. The gene calls are TRBV10-3 and TRBJ1-5; 7 bases are shared with TRBD1. This CDR3 has 15 residues. The V gene's germline CDR1 is ENHRY and CDR2 SYGVKD. In nucleotides, the CDR3 is TGTGCCATCAGTGAGTCAAGGGACAGCAATCAGCCCCGGCATTTT. Its protein is CAISESRDSNQPRHF.

This clonotype was seen repeatedly, ten times or more. The chain links TRBV29-1 to TRBJ2-1, with 7 bases lining up with TRBD1. Germline CDR1 reads SQVTM; CDR2 reads ANQGSEA. The CDR3 loop spans 19 amino acids. The junction had 20 bases not matched to a gene; V was cut back by 6 bases and J by 0 bases. DNA of the CDR3: TGCAGCGTCCGGAAGCGCCAGGGGGTTGTCTACTTCTCCTACAATGAGCAGTTCTTC. The encoded protein is CSVRKRQGVVYFSYNEQFF.

The chain uses TRBV15 and TRBJ2-7, with D perhaps matching TRBD2 (5 bases). The V gene lost 1 base and the J gene lost 2 bases, with 12 bases spanning the gap. Germline loops: CDR1 LNHNV, CDR2 YYDKDF (reference sequence). This CDR3 contains 15 residues. CDR3 DNA: TGTGCCACCAGCAGAGGTCGGGTTAGCGCCTACGAGCAGTACTTC. As protein: CATSRGRVSAYEQYF. Supplemented by reference TRBV15 and TRBJ2-7, the full variable domain reads DAMVIQNPRYQVTQFGKPVTLSCSQTLNHNVMYWYQQKSSQAPKLLFHYYDKDFNNEADTPDNFQSRRPNTSFCFLDIRSPGLGDTAMYLCATSRGRVSAYEQYFGPGTRLTVT.

This clonotype was counted ten times or more. The gene calls are TRBV4-3 and TRBJ2-5; no clear D gene. The J call may be in error: the DNA end matches TRBJ2-7 better. The length of the CDR3 is 15 residues. Germline V CDR1 and CDR2: LGHNA, YSLEER. CDR3 DNA: TGCGCCAGCAGCCAAGGGGTAGGTAGTTTGGACGAGCAGTACTTC. Translated: CASSQGVGSLDEQYF.

The chain employs TRBV25-1 and TRBJ2-7; the D gene is possibly TRBD1 (6 bases). CDR1 and CDR2 (germline): MGHDK, SYGVNS. V lost 0 bases, J lost 6 bases, and 12 bases lay in between. CDR3 length equals 14 residues. DNA for the CDR3: TGTGCCAGCAGTGAATATTTCCCAGGGGTCGAGCAGTACTTC. It is translated as CASSEYFPGVEQYF.

This clonotype was seen a handful of times. The chain couples TRBV5-5 to TRBJ2-4, with D hard to call. The CDR3 runs 15 residues. Trimming stripped 4 bases from V and 1 base from J, with 12 bases between. Germline V lookup: CDR1 SGHKS, CDR2 YYEKEE (reference sequence). Here the CDR3 reads CASSPDEVAKNIQYF. Written as DNA, the CDR3 is TGTGCCAGCAGCCCGGATGAAGTTGCCAAAAACATTCAGTACTTC.

This clonotype has only a few counts. The CDR3 region has the DNA TGTGCCAGCAGTGCGGGAGTTGGGCAAGAGACCCAGTACTTC. Translation gives CASSAGVGQETQYF. V and J are TRBV6-1 and TRBJ2-5; D is perhaps TRBD2 (6 bases). The CDR3 runs 14 residues. Trimming cost V 4 bases and J 2 bases, with 11 bases left between them. CDR1 is MNHNS and CDR2 is SASEGT in the germline V gene.

This clonotype showed up many times. The chain employs TRBV5-1 and TRBJ2-1; 7 bases line up with TRBD1. Germline V gives CDR1 SGHRS, CDR2 YFSETQ. The CDR3 contains 17 residues. The junction had 15 bases not matched to a gene; V was cut back by 7 bases and J by 2 bases. The CDR3 protein is CASAENPGQLPYNEQFF. Written as DNA, the CDR3 is TGCGCCAGCGCAGAAAACCCGGGACAGCTTCCCTACAATGAGCAGTTCTTC.

The V and J genes are TRBV7-2 and TRBJ2-5, with unresolved D. The germline V and J ends were trimmed by 1 base and 6 bases, with 12 bases remaining between them. The length of the CDR3 is 14 residues. The germline CDR1 and CDR2 sequences are SGHTA and FQGNSA. The CDR3 here is CASSLDLLVQTQYF. The CDR3 DNA follows: TGTGCCAGCAGCTTAGATCTGCTGGTACAGACCCAGTACTTC.

This clonotype appeared a few times. This chain joins TRBV29-1 and TRBJ2-1; D uncertain. The CDR3 loop spans 11 amino acids. Germline CDR1 is SQVTM and CDR2 is ANQGSEA. Between the trimmed V and J ends, which lost 5 bases and 9 bases, there was a span of 11 bases. CDR3 in DNA: TGCAGCGTTTCCCCCCACTCTGAGCAGTTCTTC. Its protein is CSVSPHSEQFF.

The V and J genes are TRBV29-1 and TRBJ2-1; D might be TRBD2 (6 bases). Trimming took off 4 bases at V and 9 bases at J, with 16 bases between the two ends. Germline V lookup: CDR1 SQVTM, CDR2 ANQGSEA. The CDR3 extends over 13 amino acids. CDR3 in amino acids: CSVVRDLVSEQFF. CDR3 in DNA: TGCAGCGTTGTAAGGGACTTGGTGAGTGAGCAGTTCTTC.

This chain links TRBV3-1 with TRBJ2-2, with D perhaps TRBD2 (5 bases). V was shortened by 1 base and J by 4 bases, with 10 bases between the two germline ends. CDR3 length equals 15 residues. Germline V CDR1 and CDR2: LGHDT, YNNKEL (reference sequence). The CDR3 reads CASSQVRGFTGELFF. As DNA, the CDR3 is TGTGCCAGCAGCCAAGTACGAGGGTTCACCGGGGAGCTGTTTTTT.

With respect to this clonotype: At one end, the junction sequence differs from germline, possibly due to a read error. The rearrangement uses TRBV4-1 and TRBJ2-5, with 11 bases fitting TRBD2. CDR1 MGHRA and CDR2 YSYEKL come from the germline V gene. This CDR3 has 14 residues. Written as DNA, the CDR3 is TGCGCCAGCAGCCAAGACAGACTAGCGGGAACAGATTTCTTC. This encodes CASSQDRLAGTDFF.

The table lists this clonotype with a few counts. The genes are TRBV10-3 and TRBJ1-2; weak D call: TRBD1 (6 bases). Germline loops: CDR1 ENHRY, CDR2 SYGVKD. Trimming took off 0 bases at V and 8 bases at J, with 22 bases between the two ends. The CDR3 is made up of 17 amino acids. CDR3 protein: CAISESEVGQNWRGYTF. The CDR3 nucleotides read TGTGCCATCAGTGAGTCGGAAGTAGGACAGAACTGGAGAGGCTACACCTTC.

This clonotype was recorded many times. CDR3 bases: TGTGCCAGCAGCGTTGACAGGAGGATGGAGACCCAGTACTTC. This gives the protein CASSVDRRMETQYF. This chain connects TRBV5-6 to TRBJ2-5, with a tentative D call TRBD1 (6 bases). Trimming shortened V by 4 bases and J by 5 bases, and 15 bases separated the two germline ends. Germline CDR1 is SGHDT and CDR2 is YYEEEE. This CDR3 is built from 14 residues.